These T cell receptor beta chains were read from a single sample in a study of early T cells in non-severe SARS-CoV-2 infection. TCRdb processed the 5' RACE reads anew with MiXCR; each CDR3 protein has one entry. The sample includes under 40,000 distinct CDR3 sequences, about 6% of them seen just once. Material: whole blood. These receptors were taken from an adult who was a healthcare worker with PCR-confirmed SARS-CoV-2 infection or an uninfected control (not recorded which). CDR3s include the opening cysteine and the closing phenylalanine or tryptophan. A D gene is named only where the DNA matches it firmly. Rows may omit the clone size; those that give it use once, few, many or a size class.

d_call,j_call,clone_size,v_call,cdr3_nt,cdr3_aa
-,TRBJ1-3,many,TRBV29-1,TGCAGCGTATACGTGAACTCTGGAAACACCATATATTTT,CSVYVNSGNTIYF
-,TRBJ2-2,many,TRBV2,TGTGCCAGCAGTGAAACGGTGGATGTTGGGGAGCTGTTTTTT,CASSETVDVGELFF
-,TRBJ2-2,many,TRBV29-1,TGCAGCGTTGAAGACACAGCCACCGGGGAGCCTTTTTTT,CSVEDTATGEPFF
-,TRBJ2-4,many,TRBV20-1,TGCAGTGCTAGAGATTTATTAGCCAAAAACATTCAGTACTTC,CSARDLLAKNIQYF
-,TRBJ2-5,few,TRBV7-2,TGTGCCAGCAGCTCCTGGACAGCGGAGACCCAGTACTTC,CASSSWTAETQYF
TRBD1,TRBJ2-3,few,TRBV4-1,TGCGCCAGCAGCCCGGACAGGGGGAGGGATACGCAGTATTTT,CASSPDRGRDTQYF
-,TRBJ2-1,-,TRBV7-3,TGTGCCAGCAGCTTAAAGGGTTTAGGGAATGAGCAGTTCTTC,CASSLKGLGNEQFF
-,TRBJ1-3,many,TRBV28,TGTGCCAGCAACCAGCCCTCTGGAAACACCATATATTTT,CASNQPSGNTIYF
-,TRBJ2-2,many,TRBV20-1,TGCAGTGCTAGAGTCCCTGTTACACTAGCCGGCACCGGGGAGCTGTTTTTT,CSARVPVTLAGTGELFF
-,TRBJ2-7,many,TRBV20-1,TGCAGTGCCCCTAAACCCGGGAACGAGCAGTACTTC,CSAPKPGNEQYF
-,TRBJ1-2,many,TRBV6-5,TGTGCCAGCAGTCCCGACCGAGACCGGCGGGGCTATGGCTACACCTTC,CASSPDRDRRGYGYTF
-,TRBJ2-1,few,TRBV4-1,TGCGCCAGCAGCCAAGGGGCAGGGGATTACAATGAGCAGTTCTTC,CASSQGAGDYNEQFF
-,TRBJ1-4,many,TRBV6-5,TGTGCCAGCGGGGCGGTTACTAATGAAAAACTGTTTTTT,CASGAVTNEKLFF
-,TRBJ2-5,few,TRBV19,TGTGCCAGTCGTCCAGACGGGACCGCAAACCAAGAGACCCAGTACTTC,CASRPDGTANQETQYF
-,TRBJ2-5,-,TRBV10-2,TGCGCCGTAGGCCAGAAAGAGACCCAGTACTTC,CAVGQKETQYF
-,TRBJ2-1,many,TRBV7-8,TGTGCCAGCAGCCCAGCATACCGGGACCAGAGCTCCTACAATGAGCAGTTCTTC,CASSPAYRDQSSYNEQFF
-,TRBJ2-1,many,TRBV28,TGTGCCAGCAGTACCCAGACTAGTAATGACCCCAGTGAGCAGTTCTTC,CASSTQTSNDPSEQFF
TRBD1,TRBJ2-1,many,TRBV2,TGTGCCAGCAGATGGACAGGGTCACCCTACAATGAGCAGTTCTTC,CASRWTGSPYNEQFF
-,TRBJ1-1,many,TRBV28,TGTGCCAGCAGTTGGGGTGGCAGGGGTAGCACTGAAGCTTTCTTT,CASSWGGRGSTEAFF
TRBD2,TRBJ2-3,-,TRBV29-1,TGCAGCGTCCAAAGACTAGCGGGCACAGATACGCAGTATTTT,CSVQRLAGTDTQYF
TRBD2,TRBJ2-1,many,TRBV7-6,TGTGCCAGCAGCTTACTAGCGGGAAGCTACAATGAGCAGTTCTTC,CASSLLAGSYNEQFF
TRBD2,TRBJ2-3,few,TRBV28,TGTGCCAGCAGTCCCCGACTAGCGGGGACAGATACGCAGTATTTT,CASSPRLAGTDTQYF
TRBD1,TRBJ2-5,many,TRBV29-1,TGCAGCGTTGAACAGGGGGCAGGAGAGACCCAGTACTTC,CSVEQGAGETQYF
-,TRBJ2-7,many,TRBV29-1,TGCAGCGTTACCAGGGTAGACGAGCAGTACTTC,CSVTRVDEQYF
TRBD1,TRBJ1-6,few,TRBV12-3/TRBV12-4,TGTGCCAGCACGAGACAGGGAGGTTCACCCCTCCACTTT,CASTRQGGSPLHF
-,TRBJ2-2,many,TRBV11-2,TGTGCCAGCAGCTTAATCGGCACCGGGGAGCTGTTTTTT,CASSLIGTGELFF
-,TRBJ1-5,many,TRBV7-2,TGTGCCAGCAGCCCCGGATGGGCCAATCAGCCCCAGCATTTT,CASSPGWANQPQHF
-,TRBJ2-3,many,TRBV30,TGTGCCTGGACCAGCCTCACAGATACGCAGTATTTT,CAWTSLTDTQYF
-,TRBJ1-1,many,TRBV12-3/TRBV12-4,TGTGCCAGCAGTGTAAACAGGGATTTTGGAGCTGAAGCTTTCTTT,CASSVNRDFGAEAFF
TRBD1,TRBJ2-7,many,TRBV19,TGTGCCAGTAGTACTCCCGGGACAGCCGCCGTCGAGCAGTACTTC,CASSTPGTAAVEQYF
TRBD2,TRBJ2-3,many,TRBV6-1,TGTGCCAGCAGTCAAGGACTAGCGGGAGGAGATACGCAGTATTTT,CASSQGLAGGDTQYF
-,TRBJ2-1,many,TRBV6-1,TGTGCCAGCAGTCGAATAGATGAGCAGTTCTTC,CASSRIDEQFF
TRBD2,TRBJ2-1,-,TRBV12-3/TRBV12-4,TGTGCCAGCAGTCCTAGCGGCAGCTCCTACAATGAGCAGTTCTTC,CASSPSGSSYNEQFF
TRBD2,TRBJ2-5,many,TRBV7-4,TGTGCCAGCAGCCGGGGAGGGCGAGAGACCCAGTACTTC,CASSRGGRETQYF
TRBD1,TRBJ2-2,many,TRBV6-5,TGTGCCAGCAAAGACAGGGGCGGGGTCACCGGGGAGCTGTTTTTT,CASKDRGGVTGELFF
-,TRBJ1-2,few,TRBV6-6,TGTGCCAGCAGTTCCCCGGCCGATAACTATGGCTACACCTTC,CASSSPADNYGYTF
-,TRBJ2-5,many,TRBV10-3,TGTGCCATCAGTGTTGGAGGAGAAGAGACCCAGTACTTC,CAISVGGEETQYF
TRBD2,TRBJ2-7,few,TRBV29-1,TGCAGCGCCCAGGGACTAGCGGGAGCTTATGAGCAGTACTTC,CSAQGLAGAYEQYF
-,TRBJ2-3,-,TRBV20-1,TGCAGTGCTATCCATGGGGGAAAACCGGGCACAGATACGCAGTATTTT,CSAIHGGKPGTDTQYF
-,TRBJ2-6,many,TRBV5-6,TGTGCCAGCAGCCCCTCCTGGGACTTTAGCTCTGGGGCCAACGTCCTGACTTTC,CASSPSWDFSSGANVLTF
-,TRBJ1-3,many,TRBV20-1,TGCAGCGGGGCCCAGGGGTCCCTCGGAAACACCATATATTTT,CSGAQGSLGNTIYF
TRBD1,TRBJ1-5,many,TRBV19,TGTGCCAGTAGTTGGACAGGGTTGGGCAATCAGCCCCAGCATTTT,CASSWTGLGNQPQHF
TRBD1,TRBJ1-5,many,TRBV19,TGTGCCAGTAAGGGGGGACAGGGTGGCAATCAGCCCCAGCATTTT,CASKGGQGGNQPQHF
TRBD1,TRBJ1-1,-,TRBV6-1,TGTGCCAGCAGTGAGACAGGGTTTTCGGACACTGAAGCTTTCTTT,CASSETGFSDTEAFF
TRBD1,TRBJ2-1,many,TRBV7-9,TGTGCCAGCAGCTTAATCGAAGGGACAGGCGATCAGTTCTTC,CASSLIEGTGDQFF
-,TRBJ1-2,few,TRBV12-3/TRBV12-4,TGTGCCAGCAGTTTAAACCCCCGGACGGAACGAAACTATGGCTACACCTTC,CASSLNPRTERNYGYTF
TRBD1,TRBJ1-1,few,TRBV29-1,TGCAGCGTTGGCTCGACAGGGGGCGTTGAAGCTTTCTTT,CSVGSTGGVEAFF
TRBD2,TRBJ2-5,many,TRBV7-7,TGTGCCACCAAAACTAGCGGCGAGACCCAGTACTTC,CATKTSGETQYF
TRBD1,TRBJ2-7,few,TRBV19,TGTGCCAGTAGTGACAGGGATTACGAGCAGTACTTC,CASSDRDYEQYF
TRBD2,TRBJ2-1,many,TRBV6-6,TGTGCCAGCAGTTCCCCCGGACTAGCGGGAGCAGGGAATGAGCAGTTCTTC,CASSSPGLAGAGNEQFF
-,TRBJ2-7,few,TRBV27,TGTGCCAGCAGTTTACAGGGGTACACGTCCTACGAGCAGTACTTC,CASSLQGYTSYEQYF
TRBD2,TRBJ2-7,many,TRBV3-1,TGTGCCAGCAGCCAAGAAGGATTGGGCGGGAGTTCCTACGAGCAGTACTTC,CASSQEGLGGSSYEQYF
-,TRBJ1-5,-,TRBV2,TGTGCCAGCAGCGGTACAGATCAGCCCCAGCATTTT,CASSGTDQPQHF
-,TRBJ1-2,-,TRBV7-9,TGTGCCAGCAGCCCGATGTATGAAGGGGATGGCTACACCTTC,CASSPMYEGDGYTF
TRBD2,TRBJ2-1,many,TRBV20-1,TGCAGTGCTAGAATGAGACTAGCAAATGAGCAGTTCTTC,CSARMRLANEQFF
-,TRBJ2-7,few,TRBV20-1,TGCAGTGCTAGTGGGACTCAGACCTACGAGCAGTACTTC,CSASGTQTYEQYF
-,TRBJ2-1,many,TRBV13,TGTGCCAGCAGCTTAGGAATAAGTAAACGGTACAATGAGCAGTTCTTC,CASSLGISKRYNEQFF